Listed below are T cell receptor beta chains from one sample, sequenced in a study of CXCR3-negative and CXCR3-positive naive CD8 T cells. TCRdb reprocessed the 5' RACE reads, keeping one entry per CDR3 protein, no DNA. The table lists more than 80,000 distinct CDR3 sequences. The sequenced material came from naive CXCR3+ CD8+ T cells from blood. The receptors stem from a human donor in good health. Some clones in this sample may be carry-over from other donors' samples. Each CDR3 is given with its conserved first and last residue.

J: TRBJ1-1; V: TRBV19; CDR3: CASSIWGQALF
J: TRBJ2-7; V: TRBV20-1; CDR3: CSAKDVSRVGYEQYF
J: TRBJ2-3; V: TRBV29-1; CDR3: CSVEWGQMADTQYF
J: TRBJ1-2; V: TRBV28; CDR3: CASTREGYGYTF
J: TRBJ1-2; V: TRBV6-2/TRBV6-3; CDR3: CASGGSEGFNGYTF
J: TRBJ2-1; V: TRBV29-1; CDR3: CSDGLAGGHEQFF
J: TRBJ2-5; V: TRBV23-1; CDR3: CASSQLAVQETQYF
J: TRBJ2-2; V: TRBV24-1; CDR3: CATSDSKTGANTGELFF
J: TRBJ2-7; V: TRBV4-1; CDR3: CAAGQDSSYEQYF
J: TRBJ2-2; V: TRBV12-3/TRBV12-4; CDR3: CASSLEGTGTTGELFF
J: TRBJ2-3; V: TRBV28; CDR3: CASSFARGSSRTDTQYF
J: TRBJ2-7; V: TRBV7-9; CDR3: CASSSHPPAYEQYF
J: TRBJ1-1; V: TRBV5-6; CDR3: CASSLGPGVTEAFF
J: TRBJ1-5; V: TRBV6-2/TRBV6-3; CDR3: CASRVTGPNQPQHF
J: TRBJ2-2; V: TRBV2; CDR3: CASSEAAGVWTGELFF
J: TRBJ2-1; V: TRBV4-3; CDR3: CASSQWDSGIYNEQFF
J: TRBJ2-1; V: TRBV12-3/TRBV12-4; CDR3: CASSRQVYNEQFF
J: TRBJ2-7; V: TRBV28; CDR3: CASSRQGASYEQYF
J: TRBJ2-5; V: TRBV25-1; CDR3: CASSVWGGEETQYF
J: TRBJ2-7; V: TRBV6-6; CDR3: CASSPFRGGGYEQYF
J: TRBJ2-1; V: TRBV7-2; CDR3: CASSSNSYNEQFF
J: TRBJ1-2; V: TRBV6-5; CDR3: CASSIGRGPDYGYTF
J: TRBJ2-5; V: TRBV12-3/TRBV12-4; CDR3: CASRAEVQGSTQYF
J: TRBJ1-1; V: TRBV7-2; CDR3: CASSSWTGGWDTEAFF
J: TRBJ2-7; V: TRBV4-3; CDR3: CASSPGRNAYEQYF
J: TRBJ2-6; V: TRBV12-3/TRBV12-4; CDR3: CASSLDSPANVLTF
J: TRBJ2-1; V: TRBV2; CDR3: CASSEAYNEQFF
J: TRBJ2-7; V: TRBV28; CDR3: CASSLVTGVGSYEQYF
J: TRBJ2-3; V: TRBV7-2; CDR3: CASSGTGSDTQYF
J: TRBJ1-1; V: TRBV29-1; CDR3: CSVEGSHEAFF
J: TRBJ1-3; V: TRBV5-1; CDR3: CASSLTPGQASGNTIYF
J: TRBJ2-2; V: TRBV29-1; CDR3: CSVEDPQDINTGELFF
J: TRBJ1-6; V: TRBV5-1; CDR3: CASSLEMGSPLHF
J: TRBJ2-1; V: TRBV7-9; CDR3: CASSYIAGLNNEQFF
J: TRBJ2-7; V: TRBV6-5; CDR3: CASSSDRGDEEQYF
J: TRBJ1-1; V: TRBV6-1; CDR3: CASSEDRSGNTEAFF
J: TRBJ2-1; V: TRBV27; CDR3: CASSLSPGAYNEQFF
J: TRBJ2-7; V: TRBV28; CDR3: CASSLGQGVEQYF
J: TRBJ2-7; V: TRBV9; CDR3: CASSAGTSVYEQYF
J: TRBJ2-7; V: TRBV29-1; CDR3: CSGATRPGTGLVEQYF
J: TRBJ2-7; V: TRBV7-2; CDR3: CASSFRDSYYEQYF
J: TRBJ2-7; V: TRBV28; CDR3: CASSSWRTSGRAGEQYF
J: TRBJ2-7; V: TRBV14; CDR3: CASSQESRSEQYF
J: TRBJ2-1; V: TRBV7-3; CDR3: CASSPGTSGIYNEQFF
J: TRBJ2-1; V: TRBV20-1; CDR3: CSARDDINLAGYNEQFF
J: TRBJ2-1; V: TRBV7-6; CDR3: CASSSELTLLNEQFF